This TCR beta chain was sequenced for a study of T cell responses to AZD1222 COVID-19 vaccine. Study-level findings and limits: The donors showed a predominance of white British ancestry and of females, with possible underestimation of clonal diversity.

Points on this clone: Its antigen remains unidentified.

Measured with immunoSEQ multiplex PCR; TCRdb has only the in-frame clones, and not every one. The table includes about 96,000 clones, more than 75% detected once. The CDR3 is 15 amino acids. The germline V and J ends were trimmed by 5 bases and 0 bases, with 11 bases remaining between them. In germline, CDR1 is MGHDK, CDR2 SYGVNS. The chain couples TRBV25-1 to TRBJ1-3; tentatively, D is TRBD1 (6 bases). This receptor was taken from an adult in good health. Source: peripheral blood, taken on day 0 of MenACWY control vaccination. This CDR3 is CASSNYRDSGNTIYF. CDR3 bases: TGTGCCAGCAGTAATTACAGGGACTCTGGAAACACCATATATTTT. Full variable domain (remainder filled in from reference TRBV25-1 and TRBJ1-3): EADIYQTPRYLVIGTGKKITLECSQTMGHDKMYWYQQDPGMELHLIHYSYGVNSTEKGDLSSESTVSRIRTEHFPLTLESARPSHTSQYLCASSNYRDSGNTIYFGEGSWLTVV.